These T cell receptor beta chains were read from a single sample in a study of vaccination effects on CD4 cells after COVID-19. The table came from immunoSEQ multiplex PCR; TCRdb's copy has only in-frame clones and leaves some out. The sample has approximately 13,000 clones, roughly 72% seen once. These receptors' antigens are unknown. This sample comprised CD4+ T cells from PBMCs cultured with SARS-CoV-2 spike peptides, obtained after COVID-19 vaccination. These TCRs come from a human donor who received a COVID-19 vaccine. The CDR3 runs from the conserved cysteine through the conserved F or W. D genes are given only for firm matches. The size entry is marked missing in some rows and otherwise reads once, few, many or a size class.

size: .; J: TRBJ2-2; V: TRBV9; D: .; DNA: TGTGCCAGCGGCTTTCCTAGGGGGGGCCTGAACACCGGGGAGCTGTTTTTT; CDR3: CASGFPRGGLNTGELFF
size: .; J: TRBJ2-3; V: TRBV2; D: .; DNA: TGTGCCAGCAGGCCCTTACAGGGAGGCACAGATACGCAGTATTTT; CDR3: CASRPLQGGTDTQYF
size: .; J: TRBJ2-1; V: TRBV20-1; D: .; DNA: TGCAGTGCTAGAGATCGGGATGAGCAGTTCTTC; CDR3: CSARDRDEQFF
size: .; J: TRBJ1-1; V: TRBV27; D: .; DNA: TGTGCCAGCAGTTCGTGGGCGAACACTGAAGCTTTCTTT; CDR3: CASSSWANTEAFF
size: .; J: TRBJ1-1; V: TRBV3-1/TRBV3-2; D: .; DNA: TGTGCCAGCAGCCCGTCGGCGGGCCGGGGCACTGAAGCTTTCTTT; CDR3: CASSPSAGRGTEAFF
size: .; J: TRBJ2-3; V: TRBV5-1; D: .; DNA: TGCGCCAGCAGCTTGGGTGGGACAACAGATACGCAGTATTTT; CDR3: CASSLGGTTDTQYF
size: .; J: TRBJ2-3; V: TRBV12-3/TRBV12-4; D: .; DNA: TGTGCCAGCAGTTTATTTAGGGCGGATACGCAGTATTTT; CDR3: CASSLFRADTQYF
size: .; J: TRBJ2-3; V: TRBV12-3/TRBV12-4; D: TRBD1; DNA: TGTGCCAGCAGTCCCACCCGGGACAGGGGTGATTTT; CDR3: CASSPTRDRGDF
size: .; J: TRBJ2-7; V: TRBV2; D: .; DNA: TGTGCCAGCAGTGAAGAGGGGGGGGAGGACGAGCAGTACTTC; CDR3: CASSEEGGEDEQYF
size: .; J: TRBJ1-6; V: TRBV5-1; D: TRBD1; DNA: TGCGCCAGCAGCATAGGACAGGGAGCCTCACCCCTCCACTTT; CDR3: CASSIGQGASPLHF
size: .; J: TRBJ2-3; V: TRBV12-3/TRBV12-4; D: .; DNA: TGTGCCAGCAGTTTATACACAGATACGCAGTATTTT; CDR3: CASSLYTDTQYF
size: .; J: TRBJ2-7; V: TRBV18; D: TRBD2; DNA: TGTGCCAGCTCACCCGGACTAGCGGGAGGGTACGAGCAGTACTTC; CDR3: CASSPGLAGGYEQYF
size: .; J: TRBJ2-7; V: TRBV6-1; D: TRBD2; DNA: TGTGCCAGCAGTGAAGTAAGACTAGCAGGCGAGCAGTACTTC; CDR3: CASSEVRLAGEQYF
size: .; J: TRBJ1-1; V: TRBV5-5; D: .; DNA: TGTGCCAGCAGCTTGAAGAGGGACACTGAAGCTTTCTTT; CDR3: CASSLKRDTEAFF
size: .; J: TRBJ1-5; V: TRBV4-3; D: .; DNA: TGCGCCAGCAGCTCGGGACGGAATCAGCCCCAGCATTTT; CDR3: CASSSGRNQPQHF
size: .; J: TRBJ1-2; V: TRBV3-1/TRBV3-2; D: TRBD1; DNA: TGTGCCAGCAGCACGTACGGGGACAGCCCGACCAACTATGGCTACACCTTC; CDR3: CASSTYGDSPTNYGYTF
size: .; J: TRBJ2-3; V: TRBV5-1; D: .; DNA: TGCGCCAGCAGCTCCAACGCCCAGGGAACGGATACGCAGTATTTT; CDR3: CASSSNAQGTDTQYF
size: .; J: TRBJ1-1; V: TRBV6-5; D: .; DNA: TGTGCCAGCAGCTTAAGGGGGTCTGAAGCTTTCTTT; CDR3: CASSLRGSEAFF
size: .; J: TRBJ1-2; V: TRBV10-3; D: .; DNA: TGTGCCATCAGTGCCGGGCAAGGGGAGTATGGCTACACCTTC; CDR3: CAISAGQGEYGYTF
size: .; J: TRBJ2-2; V: TRBV19; D: TRBD2; DNA: TGTGCCAGTAGTCCCGTTCCGGAGGTACTAGCGGGAGGGCCTTCTTTTATCGCCGGGGAGCTGTTTTTT; CDR3: CASSPVPEVLAGGPSFIAGELFF
size: .; J: TRBJ2-1; V: TRBV27; D: .; DNA: TGTGCCAGCAGTTTGGGCTACTCCTACAATGAGCAGTTCTTC; CDR3: CASSLGYSYNEQFF
size: .; J: TRBJ2-3; V: TRBV15; D: TRBD2; DNA: TGTGCCACCAGCAGAGAAAAGCGGGGTACAGATACGCAGTATTTT; CDR3: CATSREKRGTDTQYF
size: medium-sized; J: TRBJ1-2; V: TRBV7-9; D: .; DNA: TGTGCCAGCAGCGGAGGGACTGACCTCTATGGCTACACCTTC; CDR3: CASSGGTDLYGYTF
size: .; J: TRBJ1-3; V: TRBV7-9; D: .; DNA: TGTGCCAGCAGCTTAGGGGCAGGGATCTTCTCTGGAAACACCATATATTTT; CDR3: CASSLGAGIFSGNTIYF
size: .; J: TRBJ1-5; V: TRBV7-2; D: .; DNA: TGTGCCAGCAGCTTAAATAGCAATCAGCCCCAGCATTTT; CDR3: CASSLNSNQPQHF
size: few; J: TRBJ2-2; V: TRBV6-1; D: TRBD1; DNA: TGTGCCAGCAGTGAGTCGCGACAGGGGACCGGGGAGCTGTTTTTT; CDR3: CASSESRQGTGELFF
size: .; J: TRBJ2-2; V: TRBV3-1/TRBV3-2; D: .; DNA: TGTGCCAGCAGCCAAGATTTAGACTTCGGTTCAGAGAGCACCGGGGAGCTGTTTTTT; CDR3: CASSQDLDFGSESTGELFF
size: .; J: TRBJ2-2; V: TRBV30; D: TRBD1; DNA: TGTGCCTGGAAGGGACAGGGGGGGGTGGGATGGACCGGGGAGCTGTTTTTT; CDR3: CAWKGQGGVGWTGELFF
size: .; J: TRBJ1-1; V: TRBV12-2; D: .; DNA: TGTGCAAGTCGCTTAGCAAGATGGGACAGGGGGCCTGAAGCTTTCTTT; CDR3: CASRLARWDRGPEAFF
size: .; J: TRBJ2-7; V: TRBV28; D: TRBD2; DNA: TGTGCCAGCAGATCAGCGGGAGAACGTTCCTACGAGCAGTACTTC; CDR3: CASRSAGERSYEQYF
size: once; J: TRBJ2-3; V: TRBV7-9; D: .; DNA: TGTGCCAGCAGCCCCCCCTCTCTCTCAGATACGCAGTATTTT; CDR3: CASSPPSLSDTQYF
size: .; J: TRBJ1-1; V: TRBV6-1; D: .; DNA: TGTGCCAGCAGTGAATACCAGACCCGTGAAGCTTTCTTT; CDR3: CASSEYQTREAFF
size: .; J: TRBJ2-3; V: TRBV15; D: .; DNA: TGTGCCACCAGCAGGACCGGGGACATCAGACGCACAGATACGCAGTATTTT; CDR3: CATSRTGDIRRTDTQYF
size: medium-sized; J: TRBJ2-5; V: TRBV11-2; D: .; DNA: TGTGCCAGCAGCTTATCGGGGGAGGCCCAGTACTTC; CDR3: CASSLSGEAQYF
size: .; J: TRBJ1-4; V: TRBV7-2; D: .; DNA: TGTGCCAGCAGGGGCCAGAGGGGGGAAAAACTGTTTTTT; CDR3: CASRGQRGEKLFF
size: few; J: TRBJ2-6; V: TRBV27; D: .; DNA: TGTGCCAGCACTCGGGACTCTGGGGCCAACGTCCTGACTTTC; CDR3: CASTRDSGANVLTF
size: .; J: TRBJ1-2; V: TRBV25-1; D: .; DNA: TGTGCCAGCAGTGAATATCCTGCCGGGAAAGATGGCAATGGCTACACCTTC; CDR3: CASSEYPAGKDGNGYTF
size: .; J: TRBJ2-5; V: TRBV7-2; D: .; DNA: TGTGCCAGCAGCTTATCTATCGGGAGTCGGGGAGAGACCCAGTACTTC; CDR3: CASSLSIGSRGETQYF
size: .; J: TRBJ2-5; V: TRBV15; D: .; DNA: TGTGCCACCAGCAGAGTAAAAGCGGAACAAGAGACCCAGTACTTC; CDR3: CATSRVKAEQETQYF
size: .; J: TRBJ2-2; V: TRBV7-3; D: .; DNA: TGTGCCAGCAGCTTAATTACGGCTGGGGGCGGGGAGCTGTTTTTT; CDR3: CASSLITAGGGELFF
size: .; J: TRBJ2-5; V: TRBV5-1; D: TRBD2; DNA: TGCGCCAGCAGCTTGGTCGGCGGGAGTGGGGTAGGGGAGACCCAGTACTTC; CDR3: CASSLVGGSGVGETQYF
size: few; J: TRBJ1-2; V: TRBV6-1; D: .; DNA: TGTGCCAGCAGTGAAGGGACAGCTTTCTATGGCTACACCTTC; CDR3: CASSEGTAFYGYTF
size: medium-sized; J: TRBJ1-6; V: TRBV6-5; D: TRBD1; DNA: TGTGCCAGCCGGGACAGGGACGCTCCCCTCCACTTT; CDR3: CASRDRDAPLHF
size: .; J: TRBJ1-1; V: TRBV4-3; D: .; DNA: TGCGCCAGCAGCCAAGATCAGCGAGGGCCCCTTGAAGCTTTCTTT; CDR3: CASSQDQRGPLEAFF
size: .; J: TRBJ1-1; V: TRBV11-2; D: .; DNA: TGTGCCAGCAGCTTAGATCGCGCAAATAAGAACACTGAAGCTTTCTTT; CDR3: CASSLDRANKNTEAFF
size: once; J: TRBJ1-2; V: TRBV27; D: .; DNA: TGTGCCAGCAGTTTGCAGGGGTACTATGGCTACACCTTC; CDR3: CASSLQGYYGYTF
size: .; J: TRBJ2-1; V: TRBV10-3; D: .; DNA: TGTGCCATCAGTGAGTTGGGTCTGGACAATGAGCAGTTCTTC; CDR3: CAISELGLDNEQFF
size: .; J: TRBJ2-1; V: TRBV7-2; D: TRBD2; DNA: TGTGCCAGCTGCCCAGGACTAGCGGGGGCGAGTGAGCAGTTCTTC; CDR3: CASCPGLAGASEQFF
size: .; J: TRBJ1-5; V: TRBV6-5; D: .; DNA: TGTGCCAGCAGTTCTCAGTATAGCAATCAGCCCCAGCATTTT; CDR3: CASSSQYSNQPQHF
size: .; J: TRBJ1-2; V: TRBV4-2; D: TRBD1; DNA: TGTGCCAGCAGCCAAGATGGGACAGGGCGCGTCTACACCTTC; CDR3: CASSQDGTGRVYTF
size: .; J: TRBJ1-2; V: TRBV6-4; D: .; DNA: TGTGCCAGCAGCATCTCGGACGGGGGGAACTATGGCTACACCTTC; CDR3: CASSISDGGNYGYTF
size: .; J: TRBJ1-6; V: TRBV7-8; D: .; DNA: TGTGCCAGCAGCTTAGTAGGTGACAGCAGGAATTCACCCCTCCACTTT; CDR3: CASSLVGDSRNSPLHF
size: .; J: TRBJ2-3; V: TRBV6-2/TRBV6-3; D: .; DNA: TGTGCCAGCAGTTACAGATTGGAGGGGGGAAGGACAGATACGCAGTATTTT; CDR3: CASSYRLEGGRTDTQYF
size: large; J: TRBJ1-5; V: TRBV30; D: .; DNA: TGTGCCTGGAGTGTAACCCTGAATCAGCCCCAGCATTTT; CDR3: CAWSVTLNQPQHF
size: .; J: TRBJ2-7; V: TRBV19; D: .; DNA: TGTGCCAGTAGTGCCCTGGACCGGCCCTACGAGCAGTACTTC; CDR3: CASSALDRPYEQYF